The rows below give T cell receptor beta chains drawn from one sample of a study of post-analysis software for immune sequencing data. Each CDR3 protein is one row after TCRdb ran MiXCR on the PCR reads. The repertoire holds some 800,000 distinct CDR3 sequences, with about 43% as singletons. The material sequenced was blood. These receptors all stem from a girl aged 5-17 years with multiple sclerosis. CDR3s include the opening cysteine and the closing phenylalanine or tryptophan. A D gene is named only where the DNA matches it firmly. Not all rows give a size; the values are once, few, many and, for expanded clones, a class.

CTWSGGLAHYYEQYF,TGTACCTGGAGTGGGGGACTAGCGCATTACTACGAGCAGTACTTC,TRBD2,TRBJ2-7,NA,TRBV30
CASSQDRLAGIDTQYF,TGTGCCAGCAGCCAAGATAGGCTAGCGGGAATAGATACGCAGTATTTT,TRBD2,TRBJ2-3,NA,TRBV3-1
CAISGLEGADTQYF,TGTGCCATCAGTGGATTAGAGGGCGCAGATACGCAGTATTTT,NA,TRBJ2-3,NA,TRBV10-3
CASSPNRGASGLYEQYF,TGTGCCAGCAGCCCCAATCGCGGAGCTAGCGGGTTGTACGAGCAGTACTTC,TRBD2,TRBJ2-7,few,TRBV4-2
CAWSDLYYGYTF,TGTGCCTGGAGCGACCTTTACTATGGCTACACCTTC,NA,TRBJ1-2,few,TRBV30
CASSASGIRNEQYF,TGTGCCAGCAGCGCTAGCGGGATTCGGAACGAGCAGTACTTC,TRBD2,TRBJ2-7,NA,TRBV7-2
CASSEVFGGTEAFF,TGTGCCAGCAGTGAAGTGTTCGGGGGCACTGAAGCTTTCTTT,NA,TRBJ1-1,NA,TRBV6-1
CASILYRDRVSTDTQYF,TGTGCCAGCATTCTCTACCGGGACAGGGTGAGCACAGATACGCAGTATTTT,TRBD1,TRBJ2-3,NA,TRBV5-6
CASSPRSPGQAEYF,TGTGCCAGCAGCCCCCGGTCCCCTGGACAGGCGGAGTACTTC,TRBD1,TRBJ2-7,NA,TRBV7-8
CAWSVDRDNERFF,TGTGCCTGGAGTGTGGACAGGGACAATGAGCGGTTCTTC,TRBD1,TRBJ2-1,NA,TRBV30
CATRAGDLTDTQYF,TGTGCCACCCGTGCGGGGGACCTCACGGATACGCAGTATTTT,TRBD2,TRBJ2-3,NA,TRBV15
CASSLERLAGGFGDTQYF,TGTGCCAGCAGCTTAGAAAGACTAGCGGGAGGGTTTGGGGATACGCAGTATTTT,TRBD2,TRBJ2-3,NA,TRBV7-2
CASSRDRYNNEQFF,TGTGCCAGCAGCCGGGACCGATACAACAATGAGCAGTTCTTC,NA,TRBJ2-1,NA,TRBV9
CASNGGSTDTQYF,TGTGCCAGTAATGGCGGGAGCACAGATACGCAGTATTTT,NA,TRBJ2-3,few,TRBV19
CAISGGLAGDGDTQYF,TGTGCCATCAGTGGGGGACTAGCGGGAGATGGAGATACGCAGTATTTT,TRBD2,TRBJ2-3,NA,TRBV10-3
CSARWTADTQYF,TGCAGTGCTCGCTGGACAGCGGATACGCAGTATTTT,NA,TRBJ2-3,NA,TRBV20-1
CSARRPAGGTYARYNEQFF,TGCAGTGCCAGAAGGCCAGCGGGAGGGACCTACGCACGCTACAATGAGCAGTTCTTC,TRBD2,TRBJ2-1,few,TRBV20-1
CAIKGGNGQFF,TGTGCCATCAAAGGGGGCAATGGGCAGTTCTTC,TRBD1,TRBJ2-1,few,TRBV10-3
CAISNAISGSYNEQFF,TGTGCCATCAGTAACGCGATCTCGGGCTCCTACAATGAGCAGTTCTTC,NA,TRBJ2-1,NA,TRBV10-3
CASSQNRETDGYTF,TGTGCCAGCAGCCAAAACCGGGAGACGGATGGCTACACCTTC,NA,TRBJ1-2,once,TRBV3-1
CASSGGTGNEKLFF,TGTGCCAGCAGCGGCGGGACAGGGAATGAAAAACTGTTTTTT,TRBD1,TRBJ1-4,NA,TRBV9
CASSLMGHGVETQYF,TGTGCCAGCAGCTTAATGGGACACGGTGTAGAGACCCAGTACTTC,NA,TRBJ2-5,NA,TRBV11-2
CVSSLSGNGADTQYF,TGTGTCAGCAGTCTGAGCGGGAACGGCGCAGATACGCAGTATTTT,TRBD2,TRBJ2-3,once,TRBV12-3/TRBV12-4
CASSLSSRTGSSEQYF,TGTGCCAGCAGTTTATCCTCTCGGACAGGTTCGTCCGAGCAGTACTTC,TRBD1,TRBJ2-7,NA,TRBV27
CSVEFGRPNSYEQYF,TGCAGCGTTGAATTCGGCCGACCCAACTCCTACGAGCAGTACTTC,NA,TRBJ2-7,few,TRBV29-1
CAISGEGGYGYTF,TGTGCCATCAGTGGTGAGGGCGGCTATGGCTACACCTTC,NA,TRBJ1-2,NA,TRBV10-3
CASSSDRDLNTEAFF,TGTGCCAGCAGTTCCGACAGAGACTTGAACACTGAAGCTTTCTTT,NA,TRBJ1-1,few,TRBV6-5
CASSYPTGGEYEQYF,TGTGCCAGCAGTTACCCGACAGGGGGCGAGTACGAGCAGTACTTC,TRBD1,TRBJ2-7,NA,TRBV6-5
CASSVGLAVQETQYF,TGTGCCAGCAGCGTAGGACTAGCGGTGCAAGAGACCCAGTACTTC,TRBD2,TRBJ2-5,few,TRBV9
CSYRLSRENTDTQYF,TGCAGTTATCGCCTCTCGCGGGAGAACACAGATACGCAGTATTTT,TRBD2,TRBJ2-3,few,TRBV20-1
CASTLGGQPQHF,TGTGCCAGCACTCTGGGGGGTCAGCCCCAGCATTTT,NA,TRBJ1-5,NA,TRBV12-3/TRBV12-4
CATSAWGGSTYEQYF,TGTGCCACCAGCGCCTGGGGGGGTTCTACCTACGAGCAGTACTTC,TRBD2,TRBJ2-7,NA,TRBV15
CVSRGQGDNEQFF,TGTGTCAGCAGAGGGCAGGGAGACAATGAGCAGTTCTTC,NA,TRBJ2-1,NA,TRBV6-6
CATSDPGTSGINEQFF,TGTGCCACCAGTGACCCCGGGACTAGCGGGATTAATGAGCAGTTCTTC,TRBD2,TRBJ2-1,few,TRBV24-1
CASSGESSYEQYF,TGTGCCAGCAGTGGAGAAAGCTCCTACGAGCAGTACTTC,NA,TRBJ2-7,many,TRBV13
CSVEPSSEETQYF,TGCAGCGTTGAGCCCTCCAGCGAGGAGACCCAGTACTTC,NA,TRBJ2-5,NA,TRBV29-1
CSARGEGGPSIYEQYF,TGCAGTGCTAGAGGGGAAGGGGGGCCAAGTATCTACGAGCAGTACTTC,NA,TRBJ2-7,NA,TRBV20-1
CASSDGPGLEKLFF,TGTGCCAGCAGTGATGGTCCCGGGCTCGAAAAACTGTTTTTT,NA,TRBJ1-4,few,TRBV6-1
CASSDDPPFRGPLFNEQFF,TGTGCTAGCAGCGATGATCCTCCGTTTCGGGGCCCCTTATTCAATGAGCAGTTCTTC,NA,TRBJ2-1,NA,TRBV7-7
CSAREEGSWRYGYTF,TGCAGTGCTAGAGAGGAGGGTTCGTGGCGCTATGGCTACACCTTC,NA,TRBJ1-2,NA,TRBV20-1
CATRGDLPYNEQFF,TGTGCCACCAGAGGAGACCTACCCTACAATGAGCAGTTCTTC,NA,TRBJ2-1,NA,TRBV15
CSASTAGPRSSYEQYF,TGCAGTGCAAGCACGGCGGGACCCAGGAGCTCCTACGAGCAGTACTTC,NA,TRBJ2-7,NA,TRBV20-1
CASSLSLGQGVEQYF,TGTGCCAGCAGCTTGTCGTTGGGACAGGGTGTCGAGCAGTACTTC,TRBD1,TRBJ2-7,few,TRBV5-6
CSVEDPWGSNEQFF,TGCAGCGTTGAAGATCCTTGGGGATCCAATGAGCAGTTCTTC,NA,TRBJ2-1,few,TRBV29-1
CSVTTGVRYGYTF,TGCAGCGTTACGACAGGGGTACGGTATGGCTACACCTTC,TRBD1,TRBJ1-2,few,TRBV29-1
CSASSPGTRIIEQFF,TGCAGTGCCAGTAGCCCTGGGACACGGATTATTGAGCAGTTCTTC,NA,TRBJ2-1,few,TRBV20-1
CASSARTGLGYGYTF,TGTGCCAGCAGTGCTAGGACAGGGCTAGGCTATGGCTACACCTTC,TRBD1,TRBJ1-2,NA,TRBV28